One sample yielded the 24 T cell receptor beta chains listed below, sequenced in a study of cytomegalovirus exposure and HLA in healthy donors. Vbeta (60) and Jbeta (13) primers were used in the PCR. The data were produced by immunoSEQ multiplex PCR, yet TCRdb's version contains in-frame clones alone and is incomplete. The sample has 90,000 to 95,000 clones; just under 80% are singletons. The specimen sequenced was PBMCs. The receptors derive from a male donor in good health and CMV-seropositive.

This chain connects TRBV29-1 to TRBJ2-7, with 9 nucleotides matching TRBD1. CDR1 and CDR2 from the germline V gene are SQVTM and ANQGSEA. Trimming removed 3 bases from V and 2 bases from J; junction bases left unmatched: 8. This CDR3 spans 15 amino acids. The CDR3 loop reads CSVDILDRGAYEQYF. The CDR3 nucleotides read TGCAGCGTTGATATCCTGGACAGGGGCGCCTACGAGCAGTACTTC.

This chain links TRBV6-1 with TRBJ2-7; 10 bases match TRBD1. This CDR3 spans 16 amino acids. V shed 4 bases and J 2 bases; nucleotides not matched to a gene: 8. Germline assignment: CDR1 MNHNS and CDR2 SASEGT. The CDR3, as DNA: TGTGCCAGCAGTGGATACCGGGACAGGGGCGCCTACGAGCAGTACTTC. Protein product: CASSGYRDRGAYEQYF.

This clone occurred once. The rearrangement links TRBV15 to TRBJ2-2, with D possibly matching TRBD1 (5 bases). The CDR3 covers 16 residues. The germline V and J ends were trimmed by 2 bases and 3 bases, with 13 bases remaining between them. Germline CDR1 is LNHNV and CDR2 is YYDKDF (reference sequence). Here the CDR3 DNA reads TGTGCCACCAGCAGATACCCAGGGTCCGACACCGGGGAGCTGTTTTTT. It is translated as CATSRYPGSDTGELFF.

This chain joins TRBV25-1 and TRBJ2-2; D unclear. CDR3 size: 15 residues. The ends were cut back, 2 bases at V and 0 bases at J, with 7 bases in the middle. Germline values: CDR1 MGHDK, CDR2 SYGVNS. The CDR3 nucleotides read TGTGCCAGCAGTGAAGAGAGCGCGAACACCGGGGAGCTGTTTTTT. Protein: CASSEESANTGELFF.

CDR3 amino acids: CASSFGRSLNTEAFF. CDR3 bases: TGTGCCAGCAGCTTTGGCAGGTCCCTGAACACTGAAGCTTTCTTT. The chain employs TRBV7-9 and TRBJ1-1, with D uncertain. V was pared by 3 bases and J by 0 bases, with 11 bases between. This CDR3 has 15 residues. The germline gives CDR1 SEHNR, CDR2 FQNEAQ (reference sequence).

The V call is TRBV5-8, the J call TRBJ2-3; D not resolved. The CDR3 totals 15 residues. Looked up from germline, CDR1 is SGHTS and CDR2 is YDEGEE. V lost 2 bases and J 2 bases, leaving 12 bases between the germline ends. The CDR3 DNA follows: TGTGCCAGCAGCTTTGGGCATAGTTCCACAGATACGCAGTATTTT. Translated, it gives CASSFGHSSTDTQYF.

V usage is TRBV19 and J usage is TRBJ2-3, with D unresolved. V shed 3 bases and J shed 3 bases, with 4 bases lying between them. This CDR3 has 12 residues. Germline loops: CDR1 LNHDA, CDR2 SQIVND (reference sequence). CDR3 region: CASSMYTDTQYF. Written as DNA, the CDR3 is TGTGCCAGTAGTATGTATACAGATACGCAGTATTTT.

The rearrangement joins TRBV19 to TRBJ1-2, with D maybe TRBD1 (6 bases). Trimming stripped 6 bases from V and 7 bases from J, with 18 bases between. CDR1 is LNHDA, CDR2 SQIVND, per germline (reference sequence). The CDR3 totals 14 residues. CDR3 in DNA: TGTGCCAGTAGGGTAGGACAGACGATCGGTGGCTACACCTTC. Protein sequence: CASRVGQTIGGYTF.

The CDR3 DNA follows: TGCGCCAGCAGCTTGGTCGCGGGGCTAGGGATTAACACTGAAGCTTTCTTT. This gives the protein CASSLVAGLGINTEAFF. This chain connects TRBV5-1 to TRBJ1-1; tentative D call: TRBD1 (5 bases). V was trimmed by 0 bases and J by 2 bases, leaving 17 bases between them. The CDR3 is 17 amino acids. Germline CDR1 SGHRS, CDR2 YFSETQ.

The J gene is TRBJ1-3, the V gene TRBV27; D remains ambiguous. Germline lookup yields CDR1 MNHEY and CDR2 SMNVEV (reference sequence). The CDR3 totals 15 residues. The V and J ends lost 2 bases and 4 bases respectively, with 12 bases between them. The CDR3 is CASSLGPSIGNTIYF. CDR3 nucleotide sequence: TGTGCCAGCAGTTTAGGCCCCTCGATCGGAAACACCATATATTTT.

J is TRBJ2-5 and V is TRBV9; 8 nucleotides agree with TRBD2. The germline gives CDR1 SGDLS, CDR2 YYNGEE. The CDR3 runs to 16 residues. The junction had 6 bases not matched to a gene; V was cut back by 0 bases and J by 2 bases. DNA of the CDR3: TGTGCCAGCAGCGTAGGCGCGGGGGGTACTCAAGAGACCCAGTACTTC. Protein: CASSVGAGGTQETQYF.

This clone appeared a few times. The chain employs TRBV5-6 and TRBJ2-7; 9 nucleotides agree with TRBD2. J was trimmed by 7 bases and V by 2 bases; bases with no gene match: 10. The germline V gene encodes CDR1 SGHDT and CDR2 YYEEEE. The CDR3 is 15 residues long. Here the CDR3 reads CASSLVAGAPREQYF. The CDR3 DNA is TGTGCCAGCAGCTTAGTAGCGGGGGCTCCGAGGGAGCAGTACTTC. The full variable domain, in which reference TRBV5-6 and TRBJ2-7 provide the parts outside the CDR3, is DAGVTQSPTHLIKTRGQQVTLRCSPKSGHDTVSWYQQALGQGPQFIFQYYEEEERQRGNFPDRFSGHQFPNYSSELNVNALLLGDSALYLCASSLVAGAPREQYFGPGTRLTVT.

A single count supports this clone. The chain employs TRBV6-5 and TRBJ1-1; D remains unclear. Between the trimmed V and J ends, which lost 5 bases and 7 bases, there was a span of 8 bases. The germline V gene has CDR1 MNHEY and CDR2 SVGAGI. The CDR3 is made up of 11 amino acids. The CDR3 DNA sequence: TGTGCCAGCAGTCCCGGCGGTGAAGCTTTCTTT. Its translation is CASSPGGEAFF.

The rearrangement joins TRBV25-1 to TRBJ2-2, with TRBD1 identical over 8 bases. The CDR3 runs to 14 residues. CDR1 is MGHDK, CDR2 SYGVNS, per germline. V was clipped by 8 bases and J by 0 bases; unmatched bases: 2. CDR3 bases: TGTGCCAGCCAGGGGGCCTCGAACACCGGGGAGCTGTTTTTT. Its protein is CASQGASNTGELFF.

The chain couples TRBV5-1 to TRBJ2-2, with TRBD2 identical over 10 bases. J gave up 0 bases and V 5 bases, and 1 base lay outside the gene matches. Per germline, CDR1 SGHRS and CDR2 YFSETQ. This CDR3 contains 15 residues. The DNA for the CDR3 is TGCGCCAGCAGTAGCGGGGGGACGAACACCGGGGAGCTGTTTTTT. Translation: CASSSGGTNTGELFF.

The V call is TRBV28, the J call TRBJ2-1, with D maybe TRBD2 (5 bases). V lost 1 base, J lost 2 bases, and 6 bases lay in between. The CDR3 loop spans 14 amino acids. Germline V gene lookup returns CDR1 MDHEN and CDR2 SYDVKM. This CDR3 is CASSLSGTYNEQFF. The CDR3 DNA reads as TGTGCCAGCAGTTTATCGGGGACCTACAATGAGCAGTTCTTC.

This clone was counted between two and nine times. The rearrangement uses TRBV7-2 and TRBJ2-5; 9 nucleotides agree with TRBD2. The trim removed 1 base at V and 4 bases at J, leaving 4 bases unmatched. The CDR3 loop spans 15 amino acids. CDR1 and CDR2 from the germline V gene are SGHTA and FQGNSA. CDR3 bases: TGTGCCAGCAGCTTAGTTGTGCGGGGGGGAGAGACCCAGTACTTC. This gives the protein CASSLVVRGGETQYF.

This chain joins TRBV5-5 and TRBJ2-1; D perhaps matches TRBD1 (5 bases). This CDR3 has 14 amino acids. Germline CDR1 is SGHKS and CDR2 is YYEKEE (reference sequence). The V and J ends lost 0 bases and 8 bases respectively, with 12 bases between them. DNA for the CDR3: TGTGCCAGCAGCTTGGGACAGATCAGCGATGAGCAGTTCTTC. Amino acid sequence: CASSLGQISDEQFF.

CDR3 residues: CASSRNTEAFF. CDR3 nucleotide sequence: TGCGCCAGCAGTCGGAACACTGAAGCTTTCTTT. This chain links TRBV5-1 with TRBJ1-1; D uncertain. Germline CDR1 and CDR2: SGHRS and YFSETQ. With 5 bases removed from V and 1 base from J, the gap between germline ends came to 3 bases. The CDR3 is 11 amino acids.

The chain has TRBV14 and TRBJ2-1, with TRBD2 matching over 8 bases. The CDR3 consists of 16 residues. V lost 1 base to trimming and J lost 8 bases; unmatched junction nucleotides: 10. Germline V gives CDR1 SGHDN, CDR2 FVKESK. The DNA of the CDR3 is TGTGCCAGCAGCCAAGTTGTGGGACTAGGTAAATATGAGCAGTTCTTC. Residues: CASSQVVGLGKYEQFF.

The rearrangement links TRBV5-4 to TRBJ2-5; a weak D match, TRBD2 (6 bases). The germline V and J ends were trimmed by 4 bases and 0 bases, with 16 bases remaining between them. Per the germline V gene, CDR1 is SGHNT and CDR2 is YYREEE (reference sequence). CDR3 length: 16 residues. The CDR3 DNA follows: TGTGCCAGCAGCGTAGCCGGGACTCGGTACCAAGAGACCCAGTACTTC. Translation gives CASSVAGTRYQETQYF.

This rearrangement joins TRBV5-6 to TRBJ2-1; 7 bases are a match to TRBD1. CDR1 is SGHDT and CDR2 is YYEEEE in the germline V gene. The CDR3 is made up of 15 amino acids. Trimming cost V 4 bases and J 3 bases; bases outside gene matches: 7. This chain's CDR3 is CASSDDREVYNEQFF. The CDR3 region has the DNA TGTGCCAGCAGCGACGACAGGGAAGTCTACAATGAGCAGTTCTTC. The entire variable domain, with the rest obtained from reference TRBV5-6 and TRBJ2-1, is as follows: DAGVTQSPTHLIKTRGQQVTLRCSPKSGHDTVSWYQQALGQGPQFIFQYYEEEERQRGNFPDRFSGHQFPNYSSELNVNALLLGDSALYLCASSDDREVYNEQFFGPGTRLTVL.

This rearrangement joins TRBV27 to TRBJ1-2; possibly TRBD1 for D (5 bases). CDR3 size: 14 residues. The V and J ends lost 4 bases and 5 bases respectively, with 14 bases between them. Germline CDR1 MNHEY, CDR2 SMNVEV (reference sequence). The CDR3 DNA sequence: TGTGCCAGCAGTTCCATCGACAGCGATTATGGCTACACCTTC. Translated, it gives CASSSIDSDYGYTF.

CDR3 protein: CASSEIAGGLSGANVLTF. CDR3 bases: TGTGCCAGCAGTGAAATAGCGGGAGGGTTGTCTGGGGCCAACGTCCTGACTTTC. The chain uses TRBV2 and TRBJ2-6; 11 bases line up with TRBD2. CDR3 length equals 18 residues. The germline CDR1 and CDR2 sequences are SNHLY and FYNNEI. V shed 2 bases, J shed 1 base, and the junction held 4 bases outside the gene matches.